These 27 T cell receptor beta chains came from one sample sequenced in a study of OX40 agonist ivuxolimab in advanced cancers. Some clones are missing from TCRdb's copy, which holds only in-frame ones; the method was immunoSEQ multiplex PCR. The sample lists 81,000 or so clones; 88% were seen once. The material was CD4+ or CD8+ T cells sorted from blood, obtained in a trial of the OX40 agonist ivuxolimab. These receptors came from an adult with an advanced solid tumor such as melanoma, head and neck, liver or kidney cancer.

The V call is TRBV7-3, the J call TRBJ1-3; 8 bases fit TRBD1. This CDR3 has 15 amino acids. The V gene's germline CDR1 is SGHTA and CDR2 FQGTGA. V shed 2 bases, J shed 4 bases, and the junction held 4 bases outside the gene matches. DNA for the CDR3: TGTGCCAGCAGCTTAGGACAGGGTGCAGGAAACACCATATATTTT. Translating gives CASSLGQGAGNTIYF.

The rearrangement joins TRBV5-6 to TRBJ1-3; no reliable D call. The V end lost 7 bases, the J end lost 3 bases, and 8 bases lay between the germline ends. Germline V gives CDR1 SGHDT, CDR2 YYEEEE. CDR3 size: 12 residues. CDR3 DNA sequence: TGTGCCAGCTCCGCGGGTGGAAACACCATATATTTT. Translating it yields CASSAGGNTIYF.

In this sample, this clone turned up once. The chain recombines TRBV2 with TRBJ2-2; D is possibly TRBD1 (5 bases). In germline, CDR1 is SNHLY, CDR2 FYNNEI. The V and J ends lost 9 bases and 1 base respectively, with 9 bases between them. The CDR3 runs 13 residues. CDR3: CASSTENTGELFF. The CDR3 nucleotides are TGTGCCAGTTCGACAGAGAACACCGGGGAGCTGTTTTTT. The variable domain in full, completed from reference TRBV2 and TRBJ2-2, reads EPEVTQTPSHQVTQMGQEVILRCVPISNHLYFYWYRQILGQKVEFLVSFYNNEISEKSEIFDDQFSVERPDGSNFTLKIRSTKLEDSAMYFCASSTENTGELFFGEGSRLTVL.

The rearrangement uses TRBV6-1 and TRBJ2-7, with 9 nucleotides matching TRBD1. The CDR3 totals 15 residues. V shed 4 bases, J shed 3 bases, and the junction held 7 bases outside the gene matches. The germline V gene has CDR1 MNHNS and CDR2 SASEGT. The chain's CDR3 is CASSARTGDYYEQYF. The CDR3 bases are TGTGCCAGCAGTGCAAGGACAGGGGACTACTACGAGCAGTACTTC.

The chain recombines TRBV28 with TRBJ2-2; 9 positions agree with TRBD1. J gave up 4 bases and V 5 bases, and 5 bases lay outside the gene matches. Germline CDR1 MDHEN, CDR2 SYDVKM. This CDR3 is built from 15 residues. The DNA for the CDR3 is TGTGCCAGCAGTCAACAGGGGGCTGTCACCGGGGAGCTGTTTTTT. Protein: CASSQQGAVTGELFF.

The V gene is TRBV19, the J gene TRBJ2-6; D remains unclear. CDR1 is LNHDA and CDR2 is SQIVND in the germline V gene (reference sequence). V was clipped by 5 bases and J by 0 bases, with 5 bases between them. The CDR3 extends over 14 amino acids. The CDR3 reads CASSRSSGANVLTF. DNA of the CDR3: TGTGCCAGTAGTCGGAGCTCTGGGGCCAACGTCCTGACTTTC.

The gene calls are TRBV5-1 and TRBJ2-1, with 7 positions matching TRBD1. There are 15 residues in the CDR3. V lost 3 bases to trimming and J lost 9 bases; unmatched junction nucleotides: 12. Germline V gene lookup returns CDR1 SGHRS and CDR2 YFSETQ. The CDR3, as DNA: TGCGCCAGCAGCTCCGGACAGCGACAGGGAAGTGAGCAGTTCTTC. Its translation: CASSSGQRQGSEQFF.

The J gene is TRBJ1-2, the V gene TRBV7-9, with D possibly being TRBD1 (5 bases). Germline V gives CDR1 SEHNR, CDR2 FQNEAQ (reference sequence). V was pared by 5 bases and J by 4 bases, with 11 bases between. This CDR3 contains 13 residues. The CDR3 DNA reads TGTGCCAGCAGCCCGAGGGGTCTCTATGGCTACACCTTC. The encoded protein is CASSPRGLYGYTF.

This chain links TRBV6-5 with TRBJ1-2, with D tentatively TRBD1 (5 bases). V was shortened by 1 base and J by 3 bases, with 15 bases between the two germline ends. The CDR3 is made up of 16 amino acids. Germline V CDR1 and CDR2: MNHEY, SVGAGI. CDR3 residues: CASSYLGQGGDYGYTF. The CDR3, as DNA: TGTGCCAGCAGTTACTTGGGGCAGGGCGGGGACTATGGCTACACCTTC.

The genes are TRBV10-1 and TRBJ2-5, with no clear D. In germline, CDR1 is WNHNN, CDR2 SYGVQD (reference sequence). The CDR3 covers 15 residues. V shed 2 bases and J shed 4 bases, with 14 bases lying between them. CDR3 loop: CASSEASGSGETQYF. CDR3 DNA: TGCGCCAGCAGTGAGGCTAGTGGGTCGGGAGAGACCCAGTACTTC.

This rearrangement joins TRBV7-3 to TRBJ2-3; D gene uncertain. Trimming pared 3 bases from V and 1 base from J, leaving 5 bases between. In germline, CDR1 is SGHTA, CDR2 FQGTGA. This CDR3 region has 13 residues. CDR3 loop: CASSFQRTDTQYF. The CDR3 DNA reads TGTGCCAGCAGCTTCCAGCGCACAGATACGCAGTATTTT.

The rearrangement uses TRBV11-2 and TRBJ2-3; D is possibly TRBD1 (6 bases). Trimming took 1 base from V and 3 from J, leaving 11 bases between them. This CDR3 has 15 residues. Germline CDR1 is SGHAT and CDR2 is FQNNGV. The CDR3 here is CASSLAVTGTDTQYF. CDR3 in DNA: TGTGCCAGCAGCTTAGCAGTGACAGGTACAGATACGCAGTATTTT.

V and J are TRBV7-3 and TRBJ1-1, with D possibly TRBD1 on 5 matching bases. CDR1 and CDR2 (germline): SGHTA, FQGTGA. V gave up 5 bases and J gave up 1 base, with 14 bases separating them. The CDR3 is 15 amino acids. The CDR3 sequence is CASSPRPGGNTEAFF. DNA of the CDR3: TGTGCCAGCAGCCCCCGTCCCGGGGGGAACACTGAAGCTTTCTTT. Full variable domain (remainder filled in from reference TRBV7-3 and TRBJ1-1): GAGVSQTPSNKVTEKGKYVELRCDPISGHTALYWYRQSLGQGPEFLIYFQGTGAADDSGLPNDRFFAVRPEGSVSTLKIQRTERGDSAVYLCASSPRPGGNTEAFFGQGTRLTVV.

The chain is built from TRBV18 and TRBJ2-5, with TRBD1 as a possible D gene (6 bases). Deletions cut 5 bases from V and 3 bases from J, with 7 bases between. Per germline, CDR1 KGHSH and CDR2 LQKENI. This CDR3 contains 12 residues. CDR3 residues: CASSEGEETQYF. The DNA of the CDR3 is TGTGCCAGCTCAGAGGGGGAAGAGACCCAGTACTTC.

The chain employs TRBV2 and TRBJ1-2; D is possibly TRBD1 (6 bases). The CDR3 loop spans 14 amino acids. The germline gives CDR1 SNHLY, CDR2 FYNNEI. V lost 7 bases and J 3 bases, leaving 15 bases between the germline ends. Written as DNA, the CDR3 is TGTGCCAGCATCCCCGGTAGGGGGGACTATGGCTACACCTTC. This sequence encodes CASIPGRGDYGYTF.

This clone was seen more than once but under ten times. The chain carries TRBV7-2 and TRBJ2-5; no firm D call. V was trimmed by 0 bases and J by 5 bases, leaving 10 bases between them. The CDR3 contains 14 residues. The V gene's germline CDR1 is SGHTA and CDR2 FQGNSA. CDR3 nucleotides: TGTGCCAGCAGCTTAGCAGGGTCCGGGGAGACCCAGTACTTC. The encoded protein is CASSLAGSGETQYF.

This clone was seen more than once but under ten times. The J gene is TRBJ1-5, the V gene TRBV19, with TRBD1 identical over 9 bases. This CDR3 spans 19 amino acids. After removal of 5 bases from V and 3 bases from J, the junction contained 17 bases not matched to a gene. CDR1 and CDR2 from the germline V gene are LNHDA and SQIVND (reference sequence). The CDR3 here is CASSFQTIPGQGTNQPQHF. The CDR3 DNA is TGTGCCAGTAGTTTTCAAACAATACCGGGACAGGGTACCAATCAGCCCCAGCATTTT.

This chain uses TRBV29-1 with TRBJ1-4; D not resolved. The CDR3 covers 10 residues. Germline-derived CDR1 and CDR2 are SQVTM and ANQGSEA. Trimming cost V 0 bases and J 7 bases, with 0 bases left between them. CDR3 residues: CSVEDEKLFF. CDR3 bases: TGCAGCGTTGAAGATGAAAAACTGTTTTTT. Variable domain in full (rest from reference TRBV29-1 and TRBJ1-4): SAVISQKPSRDICQRGTSLTIQCQVDSQVTMMFWYRQQPGQSLTLIATANQGSEATYESGFVIDKFPISRPNLTFSTLTVSNMSPEDSSIYLCSVEDEKLFFGSGTQLSVL.

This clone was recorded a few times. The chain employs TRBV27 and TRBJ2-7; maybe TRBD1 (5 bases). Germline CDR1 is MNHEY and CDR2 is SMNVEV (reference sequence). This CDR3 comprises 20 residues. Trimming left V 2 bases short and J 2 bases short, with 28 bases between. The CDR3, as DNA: TGTGCCAGCAGTTTAGGGGAAGACAGTCCCATACCAACCCCTACCTACGAGCAGTACTTC. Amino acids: CASSLGEDSPIPTPTYEQYF.

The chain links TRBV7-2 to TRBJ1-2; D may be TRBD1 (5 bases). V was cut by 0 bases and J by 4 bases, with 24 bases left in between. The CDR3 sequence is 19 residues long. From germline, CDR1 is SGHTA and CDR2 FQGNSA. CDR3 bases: TGTGCCAGCAGCTTAGCGGGTATGAAGCGAGGGGTAGGGTCCTATGGCTACACCTTC. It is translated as CASSLAGMKRGVGSYGYTF.

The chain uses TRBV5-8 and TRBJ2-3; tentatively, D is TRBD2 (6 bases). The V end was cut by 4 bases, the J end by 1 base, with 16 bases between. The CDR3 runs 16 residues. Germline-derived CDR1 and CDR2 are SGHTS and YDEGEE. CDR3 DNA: TGTGCCAGCAGCCCCTGGACCTCGGGGGGCACAGATACGCAGTATTTT. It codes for CASSPWTSGGTDTQYF.

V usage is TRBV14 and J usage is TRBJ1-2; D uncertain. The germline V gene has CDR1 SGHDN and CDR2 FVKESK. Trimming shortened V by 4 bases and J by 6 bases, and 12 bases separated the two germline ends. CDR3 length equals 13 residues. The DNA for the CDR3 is TGTGCCAGCAGCCCGACTCCCCTCCATGGCTACACCTTC. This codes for CASSPTPLHGYTF.

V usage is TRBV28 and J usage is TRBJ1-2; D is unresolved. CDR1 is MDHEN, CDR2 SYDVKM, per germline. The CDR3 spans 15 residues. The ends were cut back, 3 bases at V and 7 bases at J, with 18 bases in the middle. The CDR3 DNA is TGTGCCAGCAGTTTCGCCCGGGTGTACGTTGGTGGCTACACCTTC. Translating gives CASSFARVYVGGYTF.

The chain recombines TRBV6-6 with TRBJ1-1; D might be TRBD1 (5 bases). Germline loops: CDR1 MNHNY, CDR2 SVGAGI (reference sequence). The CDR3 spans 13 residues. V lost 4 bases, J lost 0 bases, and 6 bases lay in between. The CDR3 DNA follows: TGTGCCAGCAGTTCGGGACTGAACACTGAAGCTTTCTTT. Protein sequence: CASSSGLNTEAFF.

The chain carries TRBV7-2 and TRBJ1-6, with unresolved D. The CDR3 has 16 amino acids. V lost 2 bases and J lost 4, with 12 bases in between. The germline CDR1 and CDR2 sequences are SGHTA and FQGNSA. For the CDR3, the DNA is TGTGCCAGCAGCTTAAGGCGGTCCCCTTATAATTCACCCCTCCACTTT. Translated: CASSLRRSPYNSPLHF.

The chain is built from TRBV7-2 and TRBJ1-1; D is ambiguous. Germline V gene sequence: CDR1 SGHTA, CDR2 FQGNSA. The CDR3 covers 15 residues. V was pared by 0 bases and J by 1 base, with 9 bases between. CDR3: CASSLALLGNTEAFF. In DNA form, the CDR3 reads TGTGCCAGCAGCTTAGCGCTCTTGGGGAACACTGAAGCTTTCTTT.

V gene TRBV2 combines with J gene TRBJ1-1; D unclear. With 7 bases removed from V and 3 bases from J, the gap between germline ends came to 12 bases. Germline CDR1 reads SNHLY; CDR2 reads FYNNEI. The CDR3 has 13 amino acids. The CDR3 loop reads CASTKGMDTEAFF. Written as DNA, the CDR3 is TGTGCCAGCACTAAGGGTATGGACACTGAAGCTTTCTTT.